The sequence of this T cell receptor (beta chain) was determined in a study of cytomegalovirus exposure and HLA in healthy donors. Study results and caveats: The authors listed 164 TCR beta chains as cytomegalovirus-associated. It was confirmed in vitro that a few of the CMV-associated chains were specific for CMV antigens.

With respect to this clone: Its specificity is unknown.

The method was immunoSEQ multiplex PCR; TCRdb's version includes in-frame clones alone and lacks a portion of them. Here the sample spans 50,000 to 65,000 clones, 85% to 95% being singletons. CDR1 SGHVS and CDR2 FQNEAQ come from the germline V gene. The CDR3 runs 16 residues. The V end was cut by 1 base, the J end by 5 bases, with 17 bases between. V is TRBV7-8 and J is TRBJ1-1; the D gene is possibly TRBD1 (5 bases). Input material: PBMCs. The origin of this receptor is a young woman in good health and CMV-seropositive. The CDR3 loop reads CASSLGVGGTGTEAFF. CDR3 bases: TGTGCCAGCAGCTTAGGGGTAGGAGGGACGGGGACTGAAGCTTTCTTT.